This TCR beta chain emerged from a study of tumor-infiltrating lymphocytes in primary liver carcinoma. Study information: Surgery removed the patients' primary liver carcinoma.

Findings and limits, study-wide: Relative to tumor region pairs, the tumor-adjacent and tumor-blood pairs showed overlap that was lower. The top-250-clone fraction was significantly higher in tumors than in blood (p = 0.039).

RNA isolated from unsorted whole blood supplied the blood RNA, with germline DNA also extracted. Synthesis of TCR beta cDNA was carried out from 450 to 500 ng total RNA with a constant-region primer. Three nested multiplex PCR rounds of slightly modified ARM-PCR generated TCR beta libraries. The opening two PCR rounds, around 11 cycles each, paired TRBV1-TRBV30 forward primers with a C-beta reverse primer. TCRdb ran MiXCR on the multiplex PCR reads and lists one entry per CDR3 protein. The sample holds about 350,000 distinct CDR3 sequences; about 61% are singletons and the top ten take about 6.5%. Germline V lookup: CDR1 MDHEN, CDR2 SYDVKM. The CDR3 has 15 residues. After removal of 7 bases from V and 4 bases from J, the junction contained 8 bases not matched to a gene. Concerning this clonotype: Antigen: not known. A much larger clone lies one base from this, so it may be a read error.

The source material was peripheral blood. This chain links TRBV28 with TRBJ2-7; TRBD1 agrees at 12 bases. This TCR came from a man in his forties with primary liver carcinoma and hepatitis B virus infection. This chain's CDR3 is CASMGGTGGTYEQYF. In DNA, the CDR3 is TGTGCCAGCATGGGAGGGACAGGGGGCACTTACGAGCAGTACTTC.